The 13 T cell receptor beta chains in this list originate from one sample, sequenced in a study of vaccination effects on CD4 cells after COVID-19. ViraFEST expansion of antigen-specific CD4+ T cells with viral peptide pools preceded sequencing. Cultured cells yielded isolated CD4+ T cells after more than nine days. These receptors' antigens are unknown. Sequencing was performed with immunoSEQ multiplex PCR; in TCRdb, only in-frame clones are kept and a portion is missing. In the table there are around 30,000 clones, approximately 68% of which are singletons. The sample was CD4+ T cells from PBMCs cultured with HCoV-229E spike peptides, taken before COVID-19 vaccination. Receptors were obtained from a human donor who received a COVID-19 vaccine.

The chain recombines TRBV19 with TRBJ2-3, with 9 positions matching TRBD1. The CDR3 consists of 15 residues. J gave up 0 bases and V 6 bases, and 4 bases lay outside the gene matches. Germline lookup yields CDR1 LNHDA and CDR2 SQIVND (reference sequence). CDR3 protein: CASSPDRGSTDTQYF. The CDR3 DNA reads as TGTGCCAGTAGCCCCGACAGGGGGAGCACAGATACGCAGTATTTT. Combining the CDR3 with reference TRBV19 and TRBJ2-3 gives the whole variable domain DGGITQSPKYLFRKEGQNVTLSCEQNLNHDAMYWYRQDPGQGLRLIYYSQIVNDFQKGDIAEGYSVSREKKESFPLTVTSAQKNPTAFYLCASSPDRGSTDTQYFGPGTRLTVL.

This clone was counted only a few times. The rearrangement joins TRBV28 to TRBJ1-2, with D possibly TRBD1 on 5 matching bases. This CDR3 region has 13 residues. Germline V gene data show CDR1 as MDHEN and CDR2 as SYDVKM. V lost 3 bases to trimming and J lost 8 bases, with 13 bases between them. CDR3 in amino acids: CASSFQGVGGYTF. As DNA, the CDR3 is TGTGCCAGCAGTTTTCAAGGGGTCGGCGGCTACACCTTC.

To note about this clone: Different DNA sequences within this sample yield the same CDR3. V usage is TRBV7-2 and J usage is TRBJ2-2; D gene uncertain. V was pared by 4 bases and J by 3 bases, with 3 bases between. The CDR3 contains 12 residues. Germline CDR1 is SGHTA and CDR2 is FQGNSA. CDR3: CASSSDTGELFF. CDR3 nucleotides: TGTGCCAGCAGCTCGGACACCGGGGAGCTGTTTTTT.

This clone has just a few counts. This chain links TRBV5-6 with TRBJ1-3; tentative D call: TRBD1 (5 bases). With 5 bases removed from V and 0 bases from J, the gap between germline ends came to 9 bases. This CDR3 spans 14 amino acids. Germline CDR1 SGHDT, CDR2 YYEEEE. The DNA of the CDR3 is TGTGCCAGCAGGAGGACAAGCTCTGGAAACACCATATATTTT. Protein: CASRRTSSGNTIYF.

The rearrangement uses TRBV12-3 or TRBV12-4 and TRBJ1-1; D not resolved. There are 12 residues in the CDR3. Deletions cut 7 bases from V and 4 bases from J, with 10 bases between. CDR3 DNA: TGTGCCAGCACCACTCTCGCCACTGAAGCTTTCTTT. Encoded protein: CASTTLATEAFF.

This clone was seen just once. The chain recombines TRBV11-2 with TRBJ1-3; no clear D gene. The CDR3 covers 13 residues. V lost 5 bases and J 0 bases, leaving 5 bases between the germline ends. Looked up from germline, CDR1 is SGHAT and CDR2 is FQNNGV. The CDR3 nucleotides are TGTGCCAGCAGCGCCGACTCTGGAAACACCATATATTTT. The encoded protein is CASSADSGNTIYF.

The V call is TRBV28, the J call TRBJ2-1; 8 bases agree with TRBD2. V was clipped by 3 bases and J by 7 bases; unmatched bases: 8. Per germline, CDR1 MDHEN and CDR2 SYDVKM. This CDR3 contains 15 residues. CDR3 nucleotide sequence: TGTGCCAGCAGTTTTTATCGCGGGGGGAGAAATGAGCAGTTCTTC. Protein product: CASSFYRGGRNEQFF.

This clone was counted a few times. This chain links TRBV10-3 with TRBJ1-6, with 10 bases identical to TRBD1. V shed 4 bases and J 7 bases; nucleotides not matched to a gene: 4. This CDR3 contains 15 residues. CDR1 is ENHRY and CDR2 is SYGVKD in the germline V gene. In DNA, the CDR3 is TGTGCCATCAGTGTCTCGGGACAGGGGAATTCACCCCTCCACTTT. Its translation: CAISVSGQGNSPLHF.

V gene TRBV5-1 combines with J gene TRBJ2-3; either TRBD1 or TRBD2 may supply D (5 bases each). Germline lookup yields CDR1 SGHRS and CDR2 YFSETQ. Trimming left V 6 bases short and J 6 bases short, with 11 bases between. The CDR3 consists of 12 residues. The CDR3 sequence: CASNGGWDTQYF. The CDR3 coding sequence is TGCGCCAGCAATGGGGGTTGGGATACGCAGTATTTT.

V usage is TRBV5-1 and J usage is TRBJ2-3; D assignment may be TRBD1 or TRBD2 (5 bases each). Germline V gives CDR1 SGHRS, CDR2 YFSETQ. CDR3 length: 12 amino acids. With 4 bases removed from V and 6 bases from J, the gap between germline ends came to 9 bases. CDR3 coding DNA: TGCGCCAGCAGCAGGGACCTGGATACGCAGTATTTT. Translating gives CASSRDLDTQYF.

In nucleotides, the CDR3 is TGCAGTGCTGCCCTGTTGGAGACCCAGTACTTC. Translating gives CSAALLETQYF. This chain uses TRBV20-1 with TRBJ2-5; D not certain. CDR1 and CDR2 (germline): DFQATT, SNEGSKA (reference sequence). The CDR3 totals 11 residues. The ends were cut back, 5 bases at V and 5 bases at J, with 9 bases in the middle.

This clone came up a few times. V is TRBV15 and J is TRBJ1-5; D is possibly TRBD1 (6 bases). This CDR3 region has 16 residues. Germline values: CDR1 LNHNV, CDR2 YYDKDF (reference sequence). V gave up 3 bases and J gave up 7 bases, with 19 bases separating them. Here the CDR3 reads CATSRAERGAGQPQHF. DNA for the CDR3: TGTGCCACCAGCAGGGCCGAAAGGGGGGCAGGGCAGCCCCAGCATTTT.

The chain uses TRBV18 and TRBJ2-3; TRBD2 matches 10 bases. J lost 3 bases, V lost 8 bases, and 8 bases had no gene match. CDR1 is KGHSH, CDR2 LQKENI, per germline. The CDR3 loop spans 15 amino acids. The CDR3 nucleotides are TGTGCCAGCACCAAAGCGGGGGGGAGGACAGATACGCAGTATTTT. Translated: CASTKAGGRTDTQYF.